Below, one TCR beta chain is given with its context. Profiling relied on immunoSEQ multiplex PCR, and the TCRdb table lists in-frame clones only, not all of them. The repertoire includes some 370,000 clones, under 85% of them detected once, and about 4.9% sits in the top ten. These data originate in a study of blood T cell repertoires in COVID-19. Study summary: There were acute and convalescent COVID-19 samples, and they came from the United States, Italy and Spain.

All enrollees were roughly 18 to 89 years old and from approximately 24 US areas. Germline V CDR1 and CDR2: MNHEY, SMNVEV (reference sequence). Trimming took off 4 bases at V and 0 bases at J, with 18 bases between the two ends. The CDR3 is 17 amino acids. This TCR was sampled from a woman aged 50 to 65 who had recovered from COVID-19. What was sequenced was PBMCs or T cells enriched from blood (not recorded which). The chain couples TRBV27 to TRBJ1-2, with D tentatively TRBD1 (6 bases). CDR3 in amino acids: CASSSLQGIVTNYGYTF. The CDR3 DNA sequence: TGTGCCAGCAGTTCGCTTCAGGGGATTGTTACTAACTATGGCTACACCTTC.